A single TCR beta chain is shown here with its context. Its antigen is currently not known. No base quality values were provided; no much bigger clone lies one nucleotide off. Ficoll-Paque density gradient centrifugation was used to isolate PBMCs. The reads were generated on an Illumina NovaSeq 6000. Using 5'RACE with constant-segment primers, TCRalpha and TCRbeta cDNA libraries were constructed, with sample barcodes and unique molecular identifiers added in the process. RNA was extracted from every sample with Trizol reagent. The libraries were amplified in two PCR steps, and the second step added a second sample barcode and Illumina TruSeq adapters. The libraries were sequenced on an Illumina NovaSeq using 2 x 150 bp paired-end reads. For the original study's pipeline: With migec v1.2.7, reads were demultiplexed and then collapsed into UMI-guided consensus sequences. Using mixcr v2.1.11, UMI consensuses were aligned to TRA and TRB V and J templates and then assembled into clonotypes. A clonotype was counted as expanded or contracted only if both edgeR and NoisET called the change significant, with noise models trained on biological replicates. edgeR calls used a false discovery rate-adjusted p below 0.01 and a log2 fold-change threshold of 1. As an exploratory analysis of dynamics, PCA with hierarchical clustering was applied to max-normalized trajectories of the 1000 most abundant clonotypes. Each responding clone was given a CD4 or CD8 phenotype based on the CD4+ and CD8+ repertoires, which had been sequenced separately. TCRdb reprocessing: public reads trimmed at Q25 with fastp, clones called with MiXCR, in-frame beta chains kept. Records with the same CDR3 protein are collapsed into one entry carrying the most frequent genes and DNA. TCRdb assigned the V and J calls; the authors' analysis was not used. This sample lists roughly 610,000 distinct CDR3 sequences; 17% were detected once. The biggest ten clones account for about 7.5% of the sample.

The data belong to a study of T-cell memory formation after mild COVID-19 (dated by TCRdb to the early 2020s). The study in broad terms: Most TCR sequence clusters were specific to one of the two donors. Longitudinal TCRalpha and TCRbeta repertoire sequencing tracked T-cell clones expanding and contracting after mild COVID-19 in a couple of donors. Two young, previously healthy adult volunteers made up the cohort, one male and one female. Results the study describes overall, beyond this receptor: SARS-CoV-2 specificity of the second-wave clones peaking on day 37 was not confirmed. Some responding clones were detected in pre-infection memory, suggesting pre-existing cross-reactive memory T cells joined the SARS-CoV-2 response. The study covered only a couple of mild cases, and larger cohorts including severe cases with pre-infection samples were considered necessary. From day 15 to 85, contracting clones showed balanced CD4/CD8 phenotypes, whereas a second wave of clones that expanded from day 15 to 37 leaned towards CD4+. Contracting CD4+ clones were located mainly in the CM and EM memory subsets, whereas CD8+ clones were found to be enriched in EMRA.

Ends trimmed: V by 4 bases, J by 3 bases; bases unmatched to a gene: 9. Sequences SEHNR (CDR1) and FQNEAQ (CDR2) are obtained from the germline V gene (reference sequence). The CDR3 runs 16 amino acids, cysteine and phenylalanine included. Here the CDR3 DNA is all that survives: 48 bases in frame from base 1. The sequenced sample consisted of PBMCs or a T cell subset sorted from them (not recorded which). Recombination linked TRBV7-9 to TRBJ2-7, and 10 junctional nucleotides match TRBD1. This receptor was obtained from an adult woman who had mild COVID-19 (a few samples of this study predate the infection). The sample titles of this study are shuffled in the database, so cell type and time point are left out; the donor was told from shared clones. The CDR3 here reads CASSSQSWTGGYEQYF. The nucleotides read TGTGCCAGCAGCTCTCAATCCTGGACAGGGGGCTACGAGCAGTACTTC.